A single sample is the source of the 30 T cell receptor beta chains below, sequenced in a study of blood T cell repertoires in COVID-19. The table came from immunoSEQ multiplex PCR; TCRdb's copy has only in-frame clones and leaves some out. The data show just over 90,000 clones, approximately 80% seen once. Sequenced: peripheral blood. The receptor source for this set is a human donor in a cohort sampled during active COVID-19.

The chain has TRBV24-1 and TRBJ2-3, with TRBD2 matching 10 bases. Germline values: CDR1 KGHDR, CDR2 SFDVKD. J gave up 3 bases and V 2 bases, and 4 bases lay outside the gene matches. This CDR3 is built from 16 residues. CDR3 amino acids: CATSDWTSGITDTQYF. Here the CDR3 DNA reads TGTGCCACCAGTGATTGGACTAGCGGCATAACAGATACGCAGTATTTT.

The rearrangement joins TRBV3-1 (or the pseudogene TRBV3-2) to TRBJ2-5, with 7 bases identical to TRBD2. Looked up from germline, CDR1 is LGHDT and CDR2 is YNNKEL (reference sequence). V shed 4 bases and J 4 bases; nucleotides not matched to a gene: 9. The CDR3 totals 15 residues. In DNA form, the CDR3 reads TGTGCCAGCAGCCCATTTTTTGGCGGGGGAGAGACCCAGTACTTC. This encodes CASSPFFGGGETQYF.

This chain joins TRBV2 and TRBJ1-1; D might be TRBD1 (5 bases). V was cut by 2 bases and J by 8 bases, with 18 bases left in between. This CDR3 spans 15 amino acids. Germline CDR1 and CDR2: SNHLY and FYNNEI. CDR3 nucleotides: TGTGCCAGCAGTGAATCGTCGACGCGTGGGGCAGAAGCTTTCTTT. Residues: CASSESSTRGAEAFF. The whole variable domain, filled in from reference TRBV2 and TRBJ1-1, reads EPEVTQTPSHQVTQMGQEVILRCVPISNHLYFYWYRQILGQKVEFLVSFYNNEISEKSEIFDDQFSVERPDGSNFTLKIRSTKLEDSAMYFCASSESSTRGAEAFFGQGTRLTVV.

The J gene is TRBJ1-2, the V gene TRBV4-2, with TRBD1 matching over 8 bases. With 0 bases clipped from V and 7 bases from J, the junction kept 1 base outside the gene matches. CDR3 length: 13 residues. Germline assignment: CDR1 LGHNA and CDR2 YNFKEQ. CDR3 sequence: CASSQDRGLGYTF. CDR3 nucleotide sequence: TGTGCCAGCAGCCAAGACAGGGGGCTTGGCTACACCTTC.

This rearrangement joins TRBV7-2 to TRBJ2-1, with 9 bases that match TRBD2. CDR1 and CDR2 (germline): SGHTA, FQGNSA. The CDR3 is made up of 16 amino acids. J was trimmed by 3 bases and V by 6 bases; bases with no gene match: 9. CDR3 coding DNA: TGTGCCAGCAGAGCGGGGGGCCGGGGGGGCTACAATGAGCAGTTCTTC. Translated, it gives CASRAGGRGGYNEQFF. Variable domain in full (rest from reference TRBV7-2 and TRBJ2-1): GAGVSQSPSNKVTEKGKDVELRCDPISGHTALYWYRQSLGQGLEFLIYFQGNSAPDKSGLPSDRFSAERTGGSVSTLTIQRTQQEDSAVYLCASRAGGRGGYNEQFFGPGTRLTVL.

This chain uses TRBV5-1 with TRBJ2-3; perhaps TRBD1 as D (5 bases). From germline, CDR1 is SGHRS and CDR2 YFSETQ. There are 14 residues in the CDR3. V dropped 4 bases and J dropped 6 bases, with 15 bases sitting between them. CDR3 sequence: CASSLLYSGDTQYF. CDR3 nucleotides: TGCGCCAGCAGCCTACTTTACTCAGGGGATACGCAGTATTTT. The variable domain in full, with the rest retrieved from reference TRBV5-1 and TRBJ2-3, is KAGVTQTPRYLIKTRGQQVTLSCSPISGHRSVSWYQQTPGQGLQFLFEYFSETQRNKGNFPGRFSGRQFSNSRSEMNVSTLELGDSALYLCASSLLYSGDTQYFGPGTRLTVL.

The chain joins TRBV6-5 to TRBJ1-1; 7 bases line up with TRBD1. V dropped 7 bases and J dropped 1; count of bases not matched to a gene: 3. Germline values: CDR1 MNHEY, CDR2 SVGAGI. The CDR3 sequence is 13 residues long. The CDR3: CASIRDRNTEAFF. DNA of the CDR3: TGTGCCAGCATCCGGGACAGGAACACTGAAGCTTTCTTT.

There are a few counts of this clone. The chain joins TRBV5-6 to TRBJ2-3; no clear D gene. CDR3 length: 12 residues. Germline V gene lookup returns CDR1 SGHDT and CDR2 YYEEEE. Trimming shortened V by 5 bases and J by 3 bases, and 7 bases separated the two germline ends. CDR3: CASSLQTDTQYF. The CDR3 nucleotides are TGTGCCAGCAGTCTCCAGACAGATACGCAGTATTTT. Using reference TRBV5-6 and TRBJ2-3 for the parts outside the CDR3, the full variable domain is DAGVTQSPTHLIKTRGQQVTLRCSPKSGHDTVSWYQQALGQGPQFIFQYYEEEERQRGNFPDRFSGHQFPNYSSELNVNALLLGDSALYLCASSLQTDTQYFGPGTRLTVL.

This clone came up once. The chain recombines TRBV6-6 with TRBJ1-5; 7 positions match TRBD1. V shed 6 bases, J shed 6 bases, and the junction held 11 bases outside the gene matches. Germline V gene sequence: CDR1 MNHNY, CDR2 SVGAGI (reference sequence). This CDR3 is 15 amino acids long. The CDR3: CASSNSGQSSQPQHF. CDR3 DNA: TGTGCCAGCAGCAATTCGGGACAGTCCAGTCAGCCCCAGCATTTT.

This clone was found a few times. This sequence joins TRBV7-3 and TRBJ2-1; D possibly corresponds to TRBD2 (5 bases). CDR3 size: 14 residues. Germline-derived CDR1 and CDR2 are SGHTA and FQGTGA. V was shortened by 1 base and J by 8 bases, with 12 bases between the two germline ends. CDR3 sequence reads: CASSLNVGADEQFF. CDR3 in DNA: TGTGCCAGCAGCTTAAACGTGGGAGCGGATGAGCAGTTCTTC.

Comments on this clone: This sample includes further DNA sequences coding for the same CDR3. V gene TRBV28 combines with J gene TRBJ1-3; D ambiguous. Trimming shortened V by 3 bases and J by 4 bases, and 10 bases separated the two germline ends. The V gene's germline CDR1 is MDHEN and CDR2 SYDVKM. The CDR3 spans 14 residues. In nucleotides, the CDR3 is TGTGCCAGCAGTTTGTACCGGTCCGGAAACACCATATATTTT. Translating gives CASSLYRSGNTIYF.

The J gene is TRBJ2-3, the V gene TRBV2; maybe TRBD2 (5 bases). The CDR3 sequence is 13 residues long. Germline assignment: CDR1 SNHLY and CDR2 FYNNEI. V was trimmed by 7 bases and J by 0 bases, leaving 8 bases between them. This CDR3 is CASKERSTDTQYF. CDR3 coding DNA: TGTGCCAGCAAGGAGCGGAGCACAGATACGCAGTATTTT.

This chain uses TRBV18 with TRBJ2-5; D uncertain. Looked up from germline, CDR1 is KGHSH and CDR2 is LQKENI. The CDR3 sequence is 12 residues long. V lost 3 bases, J lost 5 bases, and 7 bases lay in between. The CDR3 here is CASSPGSETQYF. In DNA form, the CDR3 reads TGTGCCAGCTCACCCGGTTCGGAGACCCAGTACTTC. Combining the CDR3 with reference TRBV18 and TRBJ2-5 gives the whole variable domain NAGVMQNPRHLVRRRGQEARLRCSPMKGHSHVYWYRQLPEEGLKFMVYLQKENIIDESGMPKERFSAEFPKEGPSILRIQQVVRGDSAAYFCASSPGSETQYFGPGTRLLVL.

The gene calls are TRBV7-2 and TRBJ2-4, with TRBD2 matching over 12 bases. CDR1 is SGHTA and CDR2 is FQGNSA in the germline V gene. This CDR3 region has 20 residues. V gave up 0 bases and J gave up 1 base; unmatched junction bases: 10. The CDR3 sequence: CASSLAGLAGGSWAKNIQYF. CDR3 coding DNA: TGTGCCAGCAGCTTAGCCGGGCTAGCGGGGGGGTCATGGGCCAAAAACATTCAGTACTTC.

The chain carries TRBV14 and TRBJ2-4, with D tentatively TRBD2 (6 bases). V was pared by 0 bases and J by 10 bases, with 13 bases between. This CDR3 has 14 amino acids. Germline CDR1 and CDR2: SGHDN and FVKESK. The CDR3 sequence: CASSQDDFAGIQYF. The CDR3 DNA follows: TGTGCCAGCAGCCAAGATGACTTTGCGGGAATTCAGTACTTC.

The chain carries TRBV5-1 and TRBJ2-1; 8 nucleotides agree with TRBD2. Germline assignment: CDR1 SGHRS and CDR2 YFSETQ. The CDR3 spans 15 residues. J gave up 2 bases and V 4 bases, and 5 bases lay outside the gene matches. Here the CDR3 reads CASSRSGSAYNEQFF. The CDR3 bases are TGCGCCAGCAGCAGAAGCGGGAGTGCCTACAATGAGCAGTTCTTC.

There are a few counts of this clone. This chain connects TRBV5-4 to TRBJ2-1; TRBD1 matches 9 bases. The CDR3 covers 16 residues. The V gene's germline CDR1 is SGHNT and CDR2 YYREEE (reference sequence). V dropped 3 bases and J dropped 0; count of bases not matched to a gene: 4. The CDR3 nucleotides read TGTGCCAGCAGCTCAGGACAGGGGCACTCCTACAATGAGCAGTTCTTC. Amino acids: CASSSGQGHSYNEQFF.

This rearrangement joins TRBV6-5 to TRBJ1-2, with 9 bases lining up with TRBD1. Germline CDR1 is MNHEY and CDR2 is SVGAGI. V shed 5 bases and J 4 bases; nucleotides not matched to a gene: 8. There are 15 residues in the CDR3. In nucleotides, the CDR3 is TGTGCCAGCAGTCTGGGGACAGGGTGGATCTATGGCTACACCTTC. This codes for CASSLGTGWIYGYTF.

This clone appeared a single time. The chain's CDR3 is CASSPGGPLDEQFF. In DNA form, the CDR3 reads TGTGCCAGCTCACCAGGGGGCCCTTTGGATGAGCAGTTCTTC. The gene calls are TRBV18 and TRBJ2-1; D may be TRBD1 (6 bases). Germline V CDR1 and CDR2: KGHSH, LQKENI. V was pared by 2 bases and J by 8 bases, with 13 bases between. This CDR3 has 14 residues. Full variable domain (missing parts from reference TRBV18 and TRBJ2-1): NAGVMQNPRHLVRRRGQEARLRCSPMKGHSHVYWYRQLPEEGLKFMVYLQKENIIDESGMPKERFSAEFPKEGPSILRIQQVVRGDSAAYFCASSPGGPLDEQFFGPGTRLTVL.

V and J are TRBV9 and TRBJ2-5; D is perhaps TRBD2 (5 bases). The CDR3 is made up of 16 amino acids. Trimming took off 0 bases at V and 0 bases at J, with 12 bases between the two ends. Germline V gene lookup returns CDR1 SGDLS and CDR2 YYNGEE. CDR3 amino acids: CASSVVGVQDQETQYF. As DNA, the CDR3 is TGTGCCAGCAGCGTAGTGGGAGTCCAGGACCAAGAGACCCAGTACTTC.

This chain uses TRBV7-9 with TRBJ1-6, with no clear D. The germline V gene encodes CDR1 SEHNR and CDR2 FQNEAQ (reference sequence). V shed 1 base and J shed 10 bases, with 14 bases lying between them. The CDR3 extends over 15 amino acids. The CDR3 protein is CASSLGEGVVSPLHF. In DNA, the CDR3 is TGTGCCAGCAGCTTAGGGGAGGGAGTGGTATCACCCCTCCACTTT.

Ten or more counts support this clone. This rearrangement joins TRBV14 to TRBJ2-1, with TRBD1 matching 9 bases. V was clipped by 4 bases and J by 7 bases; unmatched bases: 5. The CDR3 sequence is 14 residues long. CDR1 and CDR2 (germline): SGHDN, FVKESK. CDR3 sequence: CASSRTGEGNEQFF. The CDR3 coding sequence is TGTGCCAGCAGCCGGACAGGGGAGGGAAATGAGCAGTTCTTC.

This sequence joins TRBV7-8 and TRBJ2-5; the match to TRBD1 covers 8 bases. From germline, CDR1 is SGHVS and CDR2 FQNEAQ. This CDR3 has 14 amino acids. J gave up 3 bases and V 4 bases, and 4 bases lay outside the gene matches. CDR3 nucleotides: TGTGCCAGCAGCTCCCGGGACAGGAAAGAGACCCAGTACTTC. It is translated as CASSSRDRKETQYF.

The rearrangement joins TRBV3-1 (or the pseudogene TRBV3-2) to TRBJ1-4, with 10 bases aligning to TRBD1. The CDR3 is 14 amino acids. Germline V lookup: CDR1 LGHDT, CDR2 YNNKEL (reference sequence). The V gene end was trimmed by 5 bases and the J gene end by 7 bases; junction bases not matched to a gene: 4. DNA for the CDR3: TGTGCCAGCAGCGCCGGGACAGGGGTTGAAAAACTGTTTTTT. This codes for CASSAGTGVEKLFF.

V and J are TRBV9 and TRBJ2-3, with D possibly being TRBD1 (7 bases). The germline V gene has CDR1 SGDLS and CDR2 YYNGEE. This CDR3 region has 15 residues. Between the trimmed V and J ends, which lost 4 bases and 5 bases, there was a span of 17 bases. The CDR3 sequence: CASSPTGVRGDTQYF. The CDR3 nucleotides read TGTGCCAGCAGCCCAACAGGGGTGCGGGGAGATACGCAGTATTTT.

The chain uses TRBV6-5 and TRBJ1-2; a weak D match, TRBD1 (6 bases). Trimming shortened V by 2 bases and J by 4 bases, and 14 bases separated the two germline ends. The CDR3 loop spans 15 amino acids. CDR1 is MNHEY and CDR2 is SVGAGI in the germline V gene. CDR3 bases: TGTGCCAGCAGTTACCCGAAGGGGGGGAGCTATGGCTACACCTTC. This translates into CASSYPKGGSYGYTF.

V is TRBV6-6 and J is TRBJ1-6, with D maybe TRBD1 (6 bases). The CDR3 is 15 amino acids. The germline V and J ends were trimmed by 6 bases and 9 bases, with 18 bases remaining between them. Per the germline V gene, CDR1 is MNHNY and CDR2 is SVGAGI (reference sequence). This CDR3 reads CASSHREGVSSPLHF. CDR3 in DNA: TGTGCCAGCAGCCACCGGGAGGGGGTGAGTTCACCCCTCCACTTT.

V gene TRBV28 combines with J gene TRBJ1-2; 7 positions match TRBD1. Germline V gene lookup returns CDR1 MDHEN and CDR2 SYDVKM. The trim removed 5 bases at V and 8 bases at J, leaving 8 bases unmatched. The CDR3 runs to 13 residues. The CDR3 nucleotides read TGTGCCAGCAGTCCAGACAGGGTGCGAGGCTACACCTTC. This gives the protein CASSPDRVRGYTF.

The chain has TRBV2 and TRBJ2-5; the match to TRBD2 covers 11 bases. CDR1 is SNHLY and CDR2 is FYNNEI in the germline V gene. This CDR3 has 15 residues. With 4 bases clipped from V and 5 bases from J, the junction kept 6 bases outside the gene matches. In nucleotides, the CDR3 is TGTGCCAGCAGTGGCCGACTAGCGGGGCGGGAGACCCAGTACTTC. Translated: CASSGRLAGRETQYF.

This clone was detected only a few times. The V and J genes are TRBV4-1 and TRBJ2-5, with 16 bases lining up with TRBD2. The CDR3 runs 19 residues. Trimming removed 3 bases from V and 5 bases from J; junction bases left unmatched: 12. Germline-derived CDR1 and CDR2 are MGHRA and YSYEKL. CDR3 coding DNA: TGCGCCAGCAGCCACCCGGGACTAGCGGGAGGGCCGGGTAGGGAGACCCAGTACTTC. This encodes CASSHPGLAGGPGRETQYF.